One sample yielded the 12 T cell receptor beta chains listed below, sequenced in a study of cytomegalovirus exposure and HLA in healthy donors. Both 60 Vbeta primers and 13 Jbeta primers went into the PCR. TCRdb keeps only in-frame clones here, not all; method: immunoSEQ multiplex PCR. The sample consists of about 65,000 clones, around 80% of them appearing once. Sequenced sample: PBMCs. Receptor source: a girl aged 10-17 years in good health and CMV-seropositive.

This clone was counted only a few times. The V gene is TRBV4-2, the J gene TRBJ2-3, with 9 bases identical to TRBD2. The CDR3 is made up of 16 amino acids. The V gene end was trimmed by 3 bases and the J gene end by 1 base; junction bases not matched to a gene: 5. Germline V gives CDR1 LGHNA, CDR2 YNFKEQ. The CDR3 coding sequence is TGTGCCAGCAGCCACGAAGCGGGGGGCGGCACAGATACGCAGTATTTT. This encodes CASSHEAGGGTDTQYF.

This clone has a handful of counts. This rearrangement joins TRBV6-5 to TRBJ2-7; 7 positions agree with TRBD1. Germline loops: CDR1 MNHEY, CDR2 SVGAGI. The CDR3 loop spans 14 amino acids. V shed 4 bases, J shed 4 bases, and the junction held 7 bases outside the gene matches. CDR3 residues: CASSSLTGHYEQYF. CDR3 coding DNA: TGTGCCAGCAGTTCTTTGACAGGGCATTACGAGCAGTACTTC.

This chain connects TRBV2 to TRBJ1-6, with TRBD1 identical over 10 bases. CDR1 SNHLY and CDR2 FYNNEI come from the germline V gene. Trimming at V came to 6 bases and at J to 10 bases, leaving 6 bases not matched to a gene. CDR3 length: 14 amino acids. The chain's CDR3 is CASSRGQGVSPLHF. DNA for the CDR3: TGTGCCAGCAGCCGCGGACAGGGGGTCTCACCCCTCCACTTT.

The rearrangement links TRBV10-3 to TRBJ1-5, with TRBD1 matching 8 bases. V dropped 0 bases and J dropped 7; count of bases not matched to a gene: 20. CDR1 is ENHRY and CDR2 is SYGVKD in the germline V gene. The CDR3 totals 20 residues. The CDR3, as DNA: TGTGCCATCAGTGAGTCGGTTTTAGGGACAGGACAACCCCCAAGGCAGCCCCAGCATTTT. Translated, it gives CAISESVLGTGQPPRQPQHF.

Details on this clone: Mismatch with germline at one junction end may stem from a read error. The J gene is TRBJ2-1, the V gene TRBV4-1, with 7 bases that match TRBD2. CDR3 size: 14 residues. Germline V gene sequence: CDR1 MGHRA, CDR2 YSYEKL. The CDR3, as DNA: TGCGCCAGCAGCCAAGTGACTAGCTACGATGAGCAGTTCTTC. It is translated as CASSQVTSYDEQFF.

Note on this clone: One end of the junction does not line up with germline, which may come from a read error. V is TRBV7-7 and J is TRBJ2-7, with 7 bases that match TRBD1. CDR1 and CDR2 (germline): SSHAT, FNYEAQ (reference sequence). The length of the CDR3 is 13 residues. The CDR3 nucleotides are TGTGCTAGCAGCCCCCGGACAGGCAGGGAGCAGTACTTC. Encoded protein: CASSPRTGREQYF.

This rearrangement joins TRBV5-1 to TRBJ1-2, with 7 bases fitting TRBD1. Unmatched junction bases numbered 6, after V lost 4 bases and J lost 6 bases. The length of the CDR3 is 13 residues. Germline CDR1 reads SGHRS; CDR2 reads YFSETQ. The CDR3 reads CASSRQGDHGYTF. The CDR3 DNA reads as TGCGCCAGCAGCCGACAGGGCGATCATGGCTACACCTTC.

Only a few counts were recorded for this clone. This chain links TRBV29-1 with TRBJ2-5; perhaps TRBD1 as D (6 bases). Germline CDR1 is SQVTM and CDR2 is ANQGSEA. Trimming took 4 bases from V and 2 from J, leaving 14 bases between them. The CDR3 runs 14 residues. In DNA form, the CDR3 reads TGCAGCGTTGTTCATGGACAGCCACAAGAGACCCAGTACTTC. As protein: CSVVHGQPQETQYF.

The rearrangement joins TRBV7-8 to TRBJ2-1; D is perhaps TRBD1 (6 bases). Trimming removed 7 bases at V and 3 bases at J, with 16 bases between. There are 15 residues in the CDR3. Germline values: CDR1 SGHVS, CDR2 FQNEAQ. The CDR3 reads CASNTGTRNYNEQFF. CDR3 DNA: TGTGCCAGCAACACTGGGACACGAAACTACAATGAGCAGTTCTTC.

A few counts support this clone. This chain links TRBV29-1 with TRBJ1-4, with TRBD1 matching over 7 bases. Trimming removed 6 bases from V and 3 bases from J; junction bases left unmatched: 7. Looked up from germline, CDR1 is SQVTM and CDR2 is ANQGSEA. The CDR3 covers 14 residues. CDR3 sequence: CSVGSDRANEKLFF. Here the CDR3 DNA reads TGCAGCGTGGGAAGTGACAGGGCTAATGAAAAACTGTTTTTT. Supplemented by reference TRBV29-1 and TRBJ1-4, the full variable domain reads SAVISQKPSRDICQRGTSLTIQCQVDSQVTMMFWYRQQPGQSLTLIATANQGSEATYESGFVIDKFPISRPNLTFSTLTVSNMSPEDSSIYLCSVGSDRANEKLFFGSGTQLSVL.

The chain has TRBV18 and TRBJ2-7; D not certain. Germline CDR1 and CDR2: KGHSH and LQKENI. Trimming cost V 4 bases and J 3 bases, with 10 bases left between them. The CDR3 totals 13 residues. The CDR3 DNA is TGTGCCAGCTCACTGGGCAGTAGCTACGAGCAGTACTTC. Translating it yields CASSLGSSYEQYF.

The chain recombines TRBV6-6 with TRBJ1-1; a possible D gene is TRBD1 (6 bases). The ends were cut back, 4 bases at V and 7 bases at J, with 10 bases in the middle. This CDR3 spans 12 amino acids. Germline assignment: CDR1 MNHNY and CDR2 SVGAGI (reference sequence). CDR3 protein: CASSLQGIEAFF. The DNA of the CDR3 is TGTGCCAGCAGTTTACAGGGAATTGAAGCTTTCTTT.